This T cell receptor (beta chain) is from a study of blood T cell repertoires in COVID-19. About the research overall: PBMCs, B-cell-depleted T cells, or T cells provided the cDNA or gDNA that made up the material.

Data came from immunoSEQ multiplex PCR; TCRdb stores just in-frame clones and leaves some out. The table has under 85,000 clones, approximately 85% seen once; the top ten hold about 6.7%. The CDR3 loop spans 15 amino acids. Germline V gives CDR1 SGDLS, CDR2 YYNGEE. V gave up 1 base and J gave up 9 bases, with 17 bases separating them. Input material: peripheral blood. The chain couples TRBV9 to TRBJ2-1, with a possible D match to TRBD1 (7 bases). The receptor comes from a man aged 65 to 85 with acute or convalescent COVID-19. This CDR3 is CASSVKQGGIGEQFF. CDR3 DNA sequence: TGTGCCAGCAGCGTAAAGCAGGGGGGAATTGGTGAGCAGTTCTTC.